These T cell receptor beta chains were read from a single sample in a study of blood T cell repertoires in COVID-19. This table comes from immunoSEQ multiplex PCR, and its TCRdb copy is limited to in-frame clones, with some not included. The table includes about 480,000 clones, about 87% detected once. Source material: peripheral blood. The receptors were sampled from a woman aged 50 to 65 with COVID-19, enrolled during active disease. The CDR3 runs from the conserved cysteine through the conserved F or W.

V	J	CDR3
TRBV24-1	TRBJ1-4	CATLQGATNEKLFF
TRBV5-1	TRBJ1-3	CASSGQGNGNTIYF
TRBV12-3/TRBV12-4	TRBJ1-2	CASSPTGLGYTF
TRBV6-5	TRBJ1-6	CASSRGDLDNSPLHF
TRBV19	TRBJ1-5	CASSIGTEGGNQPQHF
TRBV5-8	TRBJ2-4	CASSLAPRAGRGKNIQYF
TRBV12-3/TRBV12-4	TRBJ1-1	CASRKNRYTEAFF
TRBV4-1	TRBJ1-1	CASSPRGGNTEAFF
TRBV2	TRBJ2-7	CASSVGGTPSYEQYF
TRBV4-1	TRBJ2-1	CASSQDGQFYNEQFF
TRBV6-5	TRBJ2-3	CASSYGAGGPDTQYF
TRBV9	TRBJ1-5	CASSVFPTESSNQPQHF
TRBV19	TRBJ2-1	CASSIEIAGGPDEQFF
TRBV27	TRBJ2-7	CASSSDRGPPYEQYF
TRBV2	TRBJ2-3	CASSEPSGGAETDTQYF